The 16 T cell receptor beta chains given below trace back to one sample, sequenced in a study of response to subunit inactivated influenza vaccine. One entry per CDR3 protein, called by TCRdb with MiXCR from the RT-PCR reads. This sample has roughly 540,000 distinct CDR3 sequences, with approximately 20% found just once. The same specimen was also included in a second study, on T cells expressing NK-cell markers. From that second work: Scientists made TCR beta cDNA using 5'RACE template switching with UMIs.

The material sequenced was CD4+ T cells sorted from PBMCs, taken approximately 13 days after vaccination. The source is a man in his fifties who received an inactivated influenza vaccine.

The table lists this clonotype with a few counts. The rearrangement links TRBV6-2 or TRBV6-3 to TRBJ2-1; D ambiguous. In germline, CDR1 is MNHEY, CDR2 SVGEGT. The CDR3 covers 17 residues. Deletions cut 0 bases from V and 4 bases from J, with 16 bases between. CDR3 amino acids: CASSYSGTLTAYNEQFF. CDR3 nucleotide sequence: TGTGCCAGCAGTTACTCTGGCACCCTCACTGCTTACAATGAGCAGTTCTTC.

This clonotype was counted between two and nine times. V usage is TRBV19 and J usage is TRBJ2-4, with D unclear. The germline V and J ends were trimmed by 10 bases and 2 bases, with 6 bases remaining between them. From germline, CDR1 is LNHDA and CDR2 SQIVND (reference sequence). This CDR3 is built from 11 residues. This CDR3 reads CATRTKNIQYF. The CDR3 nucleotides are TGTGCCACCAGAACCAAAAACATTCAGTACTTC.

The rearrangement uses TRBV21-1 and TRBJ2-1. TRBV21-1 is termed a pseudogene. This CDR3 is built from 14 residues. The CDR3: CASSKGGEWDEQFF. CDR3 sequence (DNA): TGTGCCAGCAGCAAAGGCGGAGAATGGGATGAGCAGTTCTTC.

The CDR3 bases are TGTGCCAGCAGTTACGGTCCGATCTCCTACGAGCAGTACTTC. This sequence encodes CASSYGPISYEQYF. V gene TRBV6-2 or TRBV6-3 combines with J gene TRBJ2-7; D is ambiguous. Deletions cut 2 bases from V and 0 bases from J, with 8 bases between. The V gene's germline CDR1 is MNHEY and CDR2 SVGEGT. CDR3 size: 14 residues.

The J gene is TRBJ1-5, the V gene TRBV7-2, with 9 bases identical to TRBD1. V gave up 5 bases and J gave up 7 bases; unmatched junction bases: 9. The CDR3 has 15 residues. Germline CDR1 SGHTA, CDR2 FQGNSA. The CDR3, as DNA: TGTGCCAGCAGCGCTCGGACAGGGGAAGGCCAGCCCCAGCATTTT. It codes for CASSARTGEGQPQHF.

The V and J genes are TRBV18 and TRBJ1-2; D not resolved. CDR3 length: 14 amino acids. Trimming shortened V by 5 bases and J by 3 bases, and 13 bases separated the two germline ends. Germline V gene lookup returns CDR1 KGHSH and CDR2 LQKENI. CDR3 region: CASSEGPAHYGYTF. DNA for the CDR3: TGTGCCAGCTCAGAAGGACCGGCACACTATGGCTACACCTTC.

CDR3 coding DNA: TGCGCCAGCAGCCTATACTCCACTAGCGGGGAGACCCAGTACTTC. Its protein is CASSLYSTSGETQYF. This rearrangement joins TRBV5-1 to TRBJ2-5, with 9 bases matching TRBD2. CDR3 size: 15 residues. V lost 4 bases to trimming and J lost 5 bases; unmatched junction nucleotides: 9. Per germline, CDR1 SGHRS and CDR2 YFSETQ. Variable domain in full (rest from reference TRBV5-1 and TRBJ2-5): KAGVTQTPRYLIKTRGQQVTLSCSPISGHRSVSWYQQTPGQGLQFLFEYFSETQRNKGNFPGRFSGRQFSNSRSEMNVSTLELGDSALYLCASSLYSTSGETQYFGPGTRLLVL.

The chain employs TRBV9 and TRBJ2-5, with D possibly matching TRBD2 (5 bases). Looked up from germline, CDR1 is SGDLS and CDR2 is YYNGEE. The CDR3 consists of 16 residues. V was clipped by 1 base and J by 3 bases, with 16 bases between them. The CDR3 loop reads CASSVSAALSKETQYF. DNA for the CDR3: TGTGCCAGCAGCGTATCAGCGGCCCTAAGCAAAGAGACCCAGTACTTC. The full variable domain, with the rest looked up from reference TRBV9 and TRBJ2-5, is DSGVTQTPKHLITATGQRVTLRCSPRSGDLSVYWYQQSLDQGLQFLIQYYNGEERAKGNILERFSAQQFPDLHSELNLSSLELGDSALYFCASSVSAALSKETQYFGPGTRLLVL.

The chain joins TRBV29-1 to TRBJ1-6, with TRBD1 as a possible D gene (6 bases). The ends were cut back, 4 bases at V and 10 bases at J, with 17 bases in the middle. Germline-derived CDR1 and CDR2 are SQVTM and ANQGSEA. The CDR3 covers 14 residues. CDR3 bases: TGCAGCGTTGTAACAGGGCCGGGAGGGTCACCCCTCCACTTT. This sequence encodes CSVVTGPGGSPLHF.

The V gene is TRBV4-1, the J gene TRBJ2-3, with D unclear. The ends were cut back, 5 bases at V and 4 bases at J, with 4 bases in the middle. The CDR3 spans 11 residues. Germline loops: CDR1 MGHRA, CDR2 YSYEKL. The CDR3, as DNA: TGCGCCAGCAGCTCACCAGATACGCAGTATTTT. Translation gives CASSSPDTQYF.

The rearrangement uses TRBV20-1 and TRBJ2-3; 7 positions agree with TRBD1. Germline assignment: CDR1 DFQATT and CDR2 SNEGSKA (reference sequence). V shed 5 bases and J 0 bases; nucleotides not matched to a gene: 5. This CDR3 comprises 14 residues. For the CDR3, the DNA is TGCAGTGCTCCTTGGGACAGAAGCACAGATACGCAGTATTTT. Translating it yields CSAPWDRSTDTQYF.

This clonotype was counted only a few times. V usage is TRBV5-1 and J usage is TRBJ1-4; a possible D gene is TRBD1 (5 bases). The CDR3 spans 12 residues. V dropped 4 bases and J dropped 6 bases, with 7 bases sitting between them. The germline V gene encodes CDR1 SGHRS and CDR2 YFSETQ. The CDR3 sequence is CASSRDHEKLFF. In DNA, the CDR3 is TGCGCCAGCAGCCGGGACCATGAAAAACTGTTTTTT.

This clonotype showed up just a few times. The chain couples TRBV29-1 to TRBJ1-1, with D perhaps TRBD1 (5 bases). The germline V gene encodes CDR1 SQVTM and CDR2 ANQGSEA. Deletions cut 3 bases from V and 4 bases from J, with 21 bases between. This CDR3 region has 16 residues. The CDR3: CSVDEGTGTQVTEAFF. In DNA form, the CDR3 reads TGCAGCGTTGATGAGGGTACAGGAACCCAGGTCACTGAAGCTTTCTTT.

This clonotype was observed a handful of times. The V gene is TRBV12-3 or TRBV12-4, the J gene TRBJ2-3; no clear D. CDR3 length equals 13 residues. V was pared by 3 bases and J by 9 bases, with 13 bases between. The CDR3 reads CASSFRTPATQYF. The CDR3, as DNA: TGTGCCAGCAGTTTTCGCACCCCCGCCACGCAGTATTTT.

In this sample, this clonotype turned up a few times. J is TRBJ1-1 and V is TRBV7-8; D uncertain. Germline lookup yields CDR1 SGHVS and CDR2 FQNEAQ. V gave up 5 bases and J gave up 4 bases, with 11 bases separating them. The CDR3 runs 13 residues. The CDR3 protein is CASSQQTVTEAFF. CDR3 coding DNA: TGTGCCAGCAGCCAACAGACGGTCACTGAAGCTTTCTTT.

The J gene is TRBJ1-1, the V gene TRBV2, with 7 positions matching TRBD1. The ends lost 6 bases at V and 10 bases at J; junction bases unmatched: 8. The germline CDR1 and CDR2 sequences are SNHLY and FYNNEI. This CDR3 is built from 12 residues. This chain's CDR3 is CASSPDRARAFF. The CDR3 nucleotides read TGTGCCAGCAGCCCTGACAGGGCCCGAGCTTTCTTT.